The rows below give T cell receptor beta chains drawn from one sample of a study of T cell responses to AZD1222 COVID-19 vaccine. Clones were sequenced by immunoSEQ multiplex PCR, and TCRdb holds only the in-frame ones, with some missing. The repertoire consists of approximately 24,000 clones, with around 90% occurring once and the leading ten covering approximately 2.6%. The sequencing used peripheral blood, collected 28 days after the second AZD1222 dose. Receptor source: an adult who received the AZD1222 COVID-19 vaccine. Each CDR3 is given without its conserved first and last residue.

TRBV5-6 | ASSSEDAASTDTQY
TRBV9 | ASSMKQGAGTDTQY
TRBV11-2 | ASSSRGGGPVPAQY
TRBV5-4 | ASSGVAGGPSYNEQF
TRBV7-2 | ASSLTVVEKLF
TRBV9 | ASSVFGPGSGETQY
TRBV19 | ASSKPMGGYT
TRBV3-1/TRBV3-2 | ASSRGQGGSSSGANVLT
TRBV2 | ASSEEAGANTEQF
TRBV5-1 | ASSWGTGEGPPDTQY
TRBV5-4 | ASSLEAGTGGVGYT
TRBV18 | ASSHSTGLGLTEAF
TRBV7-2 | ASTPTPLSGYGYT
TRBV12-5 | ASVIDSAWEGYT
TRBV7-9 | ASSRPGGGKLF
TRBV5-4 | ASSRTVEQF
TRBV15 | ATSRDQLGGEQF
TRBV2 | ASSDDRVVQPQH
TRBV21-1 | ASINRTANYGYT
TRBV5-6 | ASSSGPVMEQF
TRBV25-1 | ASTRGGTDTQY
TRBV5-6 | ASSWAGTDNTEAF
TRBV6-5 | ASSPSLETQY
TRBV4-1 | ASSHILAELYGYT
TRBV5-1 | ASSPTGGGNTIY
TRBV6-2/TRBV6-3 | ASSYADRPGNYGYT
TRBV3-1/TRBV3-2 | ASSQEGSPSANEKLF
TRBV7-9 | ASSQTSGGDTDTQY
TRBV7-9 | ASSDRSPSSYNSPLH
TRBV27 | ASSFVTGGQPQH
TRBV5-7 | ASTWTRNYGYT
TRBV4-3 | ASSQEEQRGAASSTDTQY
TRBV5-6 | ASSLQGAGTDTQY
TRBV19 | ASSLTGNQPQH
TRBV2 | ANPPGQGVSEQY
TRBV3-1/TRBV3-2 | ASSDRGRTNEKLF
TRBV5-1 | ASSLVGVSYNEQF
TRBV7-7 | ASSLAIPGGRDYGYT
TRBV10-2 | ASSEPRGGTDTQY
TRBV4-3 | ASSQETGMNTEAF
TRBV28 | ASSLSPGGSSYNSPLH
TRBV10-3 | AISDSGGASKTQY
TRBV7-2 | ASSLGPTGGGGYT
TRBV2 | ASSVGNTIY
TRBV7-8 | ASSSLRTEAF
TRBV5-1 | APQRLAGNEQF
TRBV27 | ASRTGGYGYT
TRBV10-1 | ASTGTGGIYEQY
TRBV7-2 | ASSLVAGPTEAF
TRBV5-1 | ASSSTGTAQETQY
TRBV7-9 | ASSLQGRFTDTQY
TRBV11-1 | ASKETLEETQY
TRBV7-2 | ASSQLYTEAF
TRBV6-5 | AIGRQGANQPQH
TRBV5-1 | ASSLGGQGAGELF
TRBV15 | ATSTRTGLST